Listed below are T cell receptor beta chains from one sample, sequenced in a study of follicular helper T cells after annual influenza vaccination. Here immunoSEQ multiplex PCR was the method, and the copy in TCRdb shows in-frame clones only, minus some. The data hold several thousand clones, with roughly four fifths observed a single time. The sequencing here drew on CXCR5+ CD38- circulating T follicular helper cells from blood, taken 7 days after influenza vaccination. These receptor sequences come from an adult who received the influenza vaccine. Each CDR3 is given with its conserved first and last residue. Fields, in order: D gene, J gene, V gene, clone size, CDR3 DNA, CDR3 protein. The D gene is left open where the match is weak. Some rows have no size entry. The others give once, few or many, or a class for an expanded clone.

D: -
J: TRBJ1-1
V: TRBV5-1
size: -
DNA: TGCGCCAGCAGCTGGGGGCAGTCAGGATGGAACACTGAAGCTTTCTTT
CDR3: CASSWGQSGWNTEAFF

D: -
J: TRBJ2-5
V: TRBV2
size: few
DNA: TGTGCCAGCAGCCGGGTTGCCCTCCAAGAGACCCAGTACTTC
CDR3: CASSRVALQETQYF

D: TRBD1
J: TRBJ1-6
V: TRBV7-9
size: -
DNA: TGTGCCAGCAGCTTCGGGACAGGGAATTCACCCCTCCACTTT
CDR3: CASSFGTGNSPLHF

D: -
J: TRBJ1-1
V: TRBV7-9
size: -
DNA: TGTGCCAGCAGGCCCCAGCGGAACACTGAAGCTTTCTTT
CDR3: CASRPQRNTEAFF

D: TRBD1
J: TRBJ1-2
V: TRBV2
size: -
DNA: TGTGCCAGCAGGTCGACAGGGGGCGGCTATGGCTACACCTTC
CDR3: CASRSTGGGYGYTF

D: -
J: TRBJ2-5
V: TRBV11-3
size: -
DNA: TGTGCCAGCAGCCACAGGGAGGGAGAGACCCAGTACTTC
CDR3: CASSHREGETQYF

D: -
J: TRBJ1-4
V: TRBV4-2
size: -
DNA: TGTGCCAGCAGCCAAACCGGGTTGGAGGAAAAACTGTTTTTT
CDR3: CASSQTGLEEKLFF

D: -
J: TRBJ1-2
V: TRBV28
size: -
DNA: TGTGCCAGCAGTTTACAGGGCAGGGGCTACACCTTC
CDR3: CASSLQGRGYTF

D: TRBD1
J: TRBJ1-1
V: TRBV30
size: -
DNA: TGTGCCTGGATTCCAGGGGACAGGGGGTACACTGAAGCTTTCTTT
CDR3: CAWIPGDRGYTEAFF

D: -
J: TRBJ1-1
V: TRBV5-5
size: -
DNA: TGTGCCAGCGAGGAGAGGGGAAGAGGGACTGAAGCTTTCTTT
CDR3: CASEERGRGTEAFF

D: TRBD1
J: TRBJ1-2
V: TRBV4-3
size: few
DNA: TGCGCCAGCAGGAGGGACAGGGGGAACTATGGCTACACCTTC
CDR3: CASRRDRGNYGYTF

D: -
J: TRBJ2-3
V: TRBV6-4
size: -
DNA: TGTGCCAGCAGTGCAGCTTGTCATAAGGGATATACGCAGTATTTT
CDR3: CASSAACHKGYTQYF

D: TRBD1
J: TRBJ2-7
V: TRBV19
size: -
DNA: TGTGCCAGTAAAGGGACAGGCGACCCGCCGCAGTACTTC
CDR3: CASKGTGDPPQYF

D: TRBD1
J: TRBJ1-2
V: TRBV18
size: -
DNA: TGTGCCAGCTCAGTAGCGGACAGGGGGCTATATGGCTACACCTTC
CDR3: CASSVADRGLYGYTF

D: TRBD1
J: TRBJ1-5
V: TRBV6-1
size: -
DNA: TGTGCCAGCAAGCAGGGGGGGAATCAGCCCCAGCATTTT
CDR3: CASKQGGNQPQHF

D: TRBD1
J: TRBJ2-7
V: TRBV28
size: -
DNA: TGTGCCAGCAGTCCCCAGGGGGCGCTACCCTACGAGCAGTACTTC
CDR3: CASSPQGALPYEQYF

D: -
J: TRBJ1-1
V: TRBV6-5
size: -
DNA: TGTGCCAGCGGGCGGGCGGACACTGAAGCTTTCTTT
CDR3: CASGRADTEAFF

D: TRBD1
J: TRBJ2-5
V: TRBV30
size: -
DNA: TGTGCCTGGAATCACAGGGGGCAGGAGACCCAGTACTTC
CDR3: CAWNHRGQETQYF

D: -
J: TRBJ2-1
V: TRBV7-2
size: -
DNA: TGTGCCAGCAGCTTAGCTTACAATGAGCAGTTCTTC
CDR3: CASSLAYNEQFF

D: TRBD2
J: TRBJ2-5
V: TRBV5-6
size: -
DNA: TGTGCCAGCAGCCCCAGCGGGGGGGCGGGGAAGACCCAGTACTTC
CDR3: CASSPSGGAGKTQYF

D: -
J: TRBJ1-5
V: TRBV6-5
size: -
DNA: TGTGCCAGCAGACCCAGGGTAGGAGGCAATCAGCCCCAGCATTTT
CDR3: CASRPRVGGNQPQHF

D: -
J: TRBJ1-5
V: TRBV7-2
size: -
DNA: TGTGCCAGCAGCTTAGTGGCAAATGGGGATCAGCCCCAGCATTTT
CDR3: CASSLVANGDQPQHF

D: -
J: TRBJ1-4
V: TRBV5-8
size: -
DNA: TGTGCCAGCAGCATTTGGACAGCAACTAATGAAAAACTGTTTTTT
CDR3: CASSIWTATNEKLFF

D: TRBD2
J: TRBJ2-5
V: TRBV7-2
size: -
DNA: TGTGCCAGCAGCCTCGGGCGGGGGGTTCGAGAGACCCAGTACTTC
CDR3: CASSLGRGVRETQYF

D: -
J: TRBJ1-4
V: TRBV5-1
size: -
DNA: TGCGCCAGCAGCTTGACAGGTGGTTACACCGGTGAAAAACTGTTTTTT
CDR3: CASSLTGGYTGEKLFF

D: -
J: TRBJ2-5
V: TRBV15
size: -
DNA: TGTGCCACCAGCAGTCAGGGTCAAGAGACCCAGTACTTC
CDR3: CATSSQGQETQYF

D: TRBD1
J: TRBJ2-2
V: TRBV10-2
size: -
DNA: TGCGCCGTATGGACAGGGTTAGAGAACACCGGGGAGCTGTTTTTT
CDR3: CAVWTGLENTGELFF

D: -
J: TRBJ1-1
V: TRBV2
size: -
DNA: TGTGCCAGCGGAAGGGAATTTAGGACTGAAGCTTTCTTT
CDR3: CASGREFRTEAFF

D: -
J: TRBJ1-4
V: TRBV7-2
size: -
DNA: TGTGCCAGCAGCTCCAGGCGGGGGGCCACAAACCGGGCAGGTGAAAAACTGTTTTTT
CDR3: CASSSRRGATNRAGEKLFF

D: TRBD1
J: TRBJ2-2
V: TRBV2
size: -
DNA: TGTGCCAGCAGATGGGACAGTTCTGTTGCCGGGGAGCTGTTTTTT
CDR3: CASRWDSSVAGELFF

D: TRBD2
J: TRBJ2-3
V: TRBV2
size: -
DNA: TGTGCCAGCGGGACTAGCGGGGGAGATACGCAGTATTTT
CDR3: CASGTSGGDTQYF

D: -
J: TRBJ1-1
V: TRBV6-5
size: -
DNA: TGTGCCAGCAGTCGACAGGTAACGGTCACTGAAGCTTTCTTT
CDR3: CASSRQVTVTEAFF

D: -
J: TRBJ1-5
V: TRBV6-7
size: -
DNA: TGTGCCAGCAAGTGTAGGGGCCGCCTGGAAGGACCCCAGCATTTT
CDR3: CASKCRGRLEGPQHF

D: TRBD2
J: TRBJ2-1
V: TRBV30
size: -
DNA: TGTGCCTGGTTAGCGGGGGGACCTATCTACAATGAGCAGTTCTTC
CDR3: CAWLAGGPIYNEQFF

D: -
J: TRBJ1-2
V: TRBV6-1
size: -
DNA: TGTGCCAGGGCTGGCTACACCTTC
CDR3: CARAGYTF

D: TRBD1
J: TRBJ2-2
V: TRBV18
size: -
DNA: TGTGCCAGCTCACCTAATCCCGGGACAGCGAACACCGGGGAGCTGTTTTTT
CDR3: CASSPNPGTANTGELFF

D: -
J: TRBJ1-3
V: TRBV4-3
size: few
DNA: TGCGCCAGCAGCCAAGATCCCCCCTCTGGAAACACCATATATTTT
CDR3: CASSQDPPSGNTIYF

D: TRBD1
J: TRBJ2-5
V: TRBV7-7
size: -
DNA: TGTGCCAGCAGCTTTACACCGGGACAGGGGTTCGCAGAGACCCAGTACTTC
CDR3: CASSFTPGQGFAETQYF

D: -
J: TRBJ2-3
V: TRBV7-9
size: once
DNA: TGTGCCAGCAGCTTCGTGGGTTTCACAGATACGCAGTATTTT
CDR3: CASSFVGFTDTQYF

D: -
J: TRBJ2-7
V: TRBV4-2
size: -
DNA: TGTGCCAGCAGCCAAGTCCTTGGGTCCTACGAGCAGTACTTC
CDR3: CASSQVLGSYEQYF

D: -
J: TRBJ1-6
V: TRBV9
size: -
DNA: TGTGCCAGCAGCGTAATGGCAGCGAATAATTCACCCCTCCACTTT
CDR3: CASSVMAANNSPLHF

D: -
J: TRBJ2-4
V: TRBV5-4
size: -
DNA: TGTGCCAGCAGCTCGGGTTTGAAGGTACAAAAGGCTAACATTCAGTACTTC
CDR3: CASSSGLKVQKANIQYF

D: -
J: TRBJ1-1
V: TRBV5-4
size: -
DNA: TGTGCCAGCAGTTACGACAGAGAAGCTTTCTTT
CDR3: CASSYDREAFF

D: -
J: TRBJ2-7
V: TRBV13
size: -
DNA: TGTGCCAGCAGCTTATCTCGCCCTGGCGAGCAGTACTTC
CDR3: CASSLSRPGEQYF

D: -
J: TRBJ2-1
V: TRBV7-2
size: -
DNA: TGTGCCAGCAGCTTCAGGGGGGCTTCCGGTGAGCAGTTCTTC
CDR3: CASSFRGASGEQFF

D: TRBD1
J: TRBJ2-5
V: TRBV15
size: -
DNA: TGTGCCACCAGCAGAGTCTTCCGGGACAGGACGATGGCCCAGTACTTC
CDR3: CATSRVFRDRTMAQYF

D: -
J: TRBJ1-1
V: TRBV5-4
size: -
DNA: TGTGCCAGCAGTCCGGGCAGGGCGACGTTGAACACTGAAGCTTTCTTT
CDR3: CASSPGRATLNTEAFF

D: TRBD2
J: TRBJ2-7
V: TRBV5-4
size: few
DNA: TGTGCCAGCAGCGTGCCGGGACTAGCGTCCTACGAGCAGTACTTC
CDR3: CASSVPGLASYEQYF

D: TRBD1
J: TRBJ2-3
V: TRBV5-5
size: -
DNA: TGTGCCAGCAGCTTGACAGGGGATAGCACAGATACGCAGTATTTT
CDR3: CASSLTGDSTDTQYF

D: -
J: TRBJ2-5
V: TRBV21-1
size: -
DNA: TGTGCCAGCAGCAAAGTTGACAGCCAAGAGACCCAGTACTTC
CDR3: CASSKVDSQETQYF

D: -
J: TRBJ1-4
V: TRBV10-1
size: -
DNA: TGCGCCAGCAGTGAGTTTGGAGGGATGAGCGAAAAACTGTTTTTT
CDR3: CASSEFGGMSEKLFF